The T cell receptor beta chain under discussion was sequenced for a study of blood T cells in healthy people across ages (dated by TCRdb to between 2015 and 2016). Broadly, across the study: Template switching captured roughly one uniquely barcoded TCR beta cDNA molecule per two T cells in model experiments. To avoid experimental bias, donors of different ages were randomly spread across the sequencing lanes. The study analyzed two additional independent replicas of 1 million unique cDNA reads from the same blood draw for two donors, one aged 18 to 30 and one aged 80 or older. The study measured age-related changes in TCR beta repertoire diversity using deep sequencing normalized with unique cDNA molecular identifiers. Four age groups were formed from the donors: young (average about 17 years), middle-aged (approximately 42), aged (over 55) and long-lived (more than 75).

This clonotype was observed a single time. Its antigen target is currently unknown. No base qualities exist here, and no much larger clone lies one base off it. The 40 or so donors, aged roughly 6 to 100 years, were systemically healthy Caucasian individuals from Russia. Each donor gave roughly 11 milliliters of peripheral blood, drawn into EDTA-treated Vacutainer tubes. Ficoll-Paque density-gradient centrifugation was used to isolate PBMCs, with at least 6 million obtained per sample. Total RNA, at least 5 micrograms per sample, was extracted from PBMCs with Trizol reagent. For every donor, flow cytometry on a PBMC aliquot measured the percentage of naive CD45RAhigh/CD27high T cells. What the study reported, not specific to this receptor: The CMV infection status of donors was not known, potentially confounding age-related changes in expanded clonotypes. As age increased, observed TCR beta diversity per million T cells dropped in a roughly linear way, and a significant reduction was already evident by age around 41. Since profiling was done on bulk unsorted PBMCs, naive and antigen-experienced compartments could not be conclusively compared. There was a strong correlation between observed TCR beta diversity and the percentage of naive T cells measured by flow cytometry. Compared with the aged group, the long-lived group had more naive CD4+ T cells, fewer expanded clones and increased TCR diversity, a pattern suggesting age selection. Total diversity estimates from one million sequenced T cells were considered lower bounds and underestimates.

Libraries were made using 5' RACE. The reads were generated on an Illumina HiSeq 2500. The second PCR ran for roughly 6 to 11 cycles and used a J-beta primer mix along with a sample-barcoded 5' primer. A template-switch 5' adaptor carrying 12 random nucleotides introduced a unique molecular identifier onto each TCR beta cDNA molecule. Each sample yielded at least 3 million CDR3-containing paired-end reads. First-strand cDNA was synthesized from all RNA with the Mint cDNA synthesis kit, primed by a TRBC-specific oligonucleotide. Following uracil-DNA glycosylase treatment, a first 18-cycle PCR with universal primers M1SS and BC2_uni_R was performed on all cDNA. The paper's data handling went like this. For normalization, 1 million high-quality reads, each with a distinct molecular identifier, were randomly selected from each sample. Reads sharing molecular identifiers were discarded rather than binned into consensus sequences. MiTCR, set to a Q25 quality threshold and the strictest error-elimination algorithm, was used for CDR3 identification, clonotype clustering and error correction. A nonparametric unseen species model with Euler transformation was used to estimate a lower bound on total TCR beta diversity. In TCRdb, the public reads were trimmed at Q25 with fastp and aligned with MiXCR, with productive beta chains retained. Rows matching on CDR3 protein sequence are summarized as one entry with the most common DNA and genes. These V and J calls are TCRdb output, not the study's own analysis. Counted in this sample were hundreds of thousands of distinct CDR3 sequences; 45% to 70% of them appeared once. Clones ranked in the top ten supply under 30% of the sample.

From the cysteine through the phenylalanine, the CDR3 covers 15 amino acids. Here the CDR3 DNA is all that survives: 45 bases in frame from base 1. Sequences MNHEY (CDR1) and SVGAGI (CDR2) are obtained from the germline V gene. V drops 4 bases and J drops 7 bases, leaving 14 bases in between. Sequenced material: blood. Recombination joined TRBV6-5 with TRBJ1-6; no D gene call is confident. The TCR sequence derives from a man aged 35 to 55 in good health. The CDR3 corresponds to CASSLPSGRNSPLHF. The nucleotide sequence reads TGTGCCAGCAGTTTACCGTCTGGCCGAAATTCACCCCTCCACTTT.